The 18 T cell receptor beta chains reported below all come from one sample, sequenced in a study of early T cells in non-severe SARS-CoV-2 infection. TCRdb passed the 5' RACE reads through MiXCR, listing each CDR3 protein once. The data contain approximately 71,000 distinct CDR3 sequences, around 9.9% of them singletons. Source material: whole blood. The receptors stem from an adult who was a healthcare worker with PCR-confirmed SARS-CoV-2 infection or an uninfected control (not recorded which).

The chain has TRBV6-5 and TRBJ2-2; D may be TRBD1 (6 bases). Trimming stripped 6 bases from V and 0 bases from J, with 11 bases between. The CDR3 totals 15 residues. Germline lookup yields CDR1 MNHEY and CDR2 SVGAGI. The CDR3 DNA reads TGTGCCAGCAGCATGGACAGCGCGAACACCGGGGAGCTGTTTTTT. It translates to CASSMDSANTGELFF.

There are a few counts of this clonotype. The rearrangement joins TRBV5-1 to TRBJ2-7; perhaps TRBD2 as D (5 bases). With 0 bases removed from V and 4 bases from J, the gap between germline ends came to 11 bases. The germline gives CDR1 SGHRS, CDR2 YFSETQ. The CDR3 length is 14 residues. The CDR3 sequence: CASSLGTGFYEQYF. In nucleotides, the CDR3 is TGCGCCAGCAGCTTGGGGACTGGCTTTTACGAGCAGTACTTC.

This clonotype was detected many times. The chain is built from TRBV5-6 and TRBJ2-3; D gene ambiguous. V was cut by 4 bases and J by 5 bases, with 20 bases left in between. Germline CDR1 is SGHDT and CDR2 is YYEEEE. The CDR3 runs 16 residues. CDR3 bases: TGTGCCAGCAGCCGATACTCGAGAGCAGAGAAAGATACGCAGTATTTT. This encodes CASSRYSRAEKDTQYF.

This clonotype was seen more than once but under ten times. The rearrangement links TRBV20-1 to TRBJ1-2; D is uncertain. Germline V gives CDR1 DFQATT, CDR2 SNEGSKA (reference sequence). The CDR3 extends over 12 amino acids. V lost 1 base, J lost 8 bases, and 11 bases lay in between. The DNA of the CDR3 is TGCAGTGCTAGAGGGTCGGAGACGGGCTACACCTTC. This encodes CSARGSETGYTF.

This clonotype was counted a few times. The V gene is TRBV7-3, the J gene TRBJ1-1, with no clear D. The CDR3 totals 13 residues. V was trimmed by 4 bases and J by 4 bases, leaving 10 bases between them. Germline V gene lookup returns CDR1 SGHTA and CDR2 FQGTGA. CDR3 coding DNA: TGTGCCAGCAGCTCAAGCCCAGGCACTGAAGCTTTCTTT. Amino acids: CASSSSPGTEAFF.

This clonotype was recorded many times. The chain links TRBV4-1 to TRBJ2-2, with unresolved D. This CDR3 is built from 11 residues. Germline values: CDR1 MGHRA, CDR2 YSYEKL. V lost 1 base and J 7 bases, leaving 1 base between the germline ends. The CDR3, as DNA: TGCGCCAGCAGCCAAGGCGGGGAGCTGTTTTTT. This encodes CASSQGGELFF.

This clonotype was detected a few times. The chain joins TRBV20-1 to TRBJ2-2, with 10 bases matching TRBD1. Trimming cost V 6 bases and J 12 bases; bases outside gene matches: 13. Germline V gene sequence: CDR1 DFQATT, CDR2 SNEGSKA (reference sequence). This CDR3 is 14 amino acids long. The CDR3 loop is CSARGKPGQGKLFF. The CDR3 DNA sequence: TGCAGTGCCCGGGGAAAGCCGGGACAGGGGAAGCTGTTTTTT.

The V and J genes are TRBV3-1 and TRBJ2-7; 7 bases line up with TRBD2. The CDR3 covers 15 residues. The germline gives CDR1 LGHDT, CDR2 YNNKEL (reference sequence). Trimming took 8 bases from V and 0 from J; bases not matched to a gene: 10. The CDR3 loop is CASGLLRDYSYEQYF. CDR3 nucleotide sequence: TGTGCCAGCGGACTTCTCCGGGACTACTCCTACGAGCAGTACTTC.

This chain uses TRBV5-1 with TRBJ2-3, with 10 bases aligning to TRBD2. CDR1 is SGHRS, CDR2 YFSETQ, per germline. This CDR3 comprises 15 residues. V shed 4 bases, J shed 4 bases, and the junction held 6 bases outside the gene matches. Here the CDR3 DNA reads TGCGCCAGCAGCCAACTAGCGGGAAGGTCAGATACGCAGTATTTT. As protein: CASSQLAGRSDTQYF.

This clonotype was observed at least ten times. As DNA, the CDR3 is TGTGCCAGCACACAGTACCAAGAGACCCAGTACTTC. Protein: CASTQYQETQYF. The chain recombines TRBV2 with TRBJ2-5; D unresolved. This CDR3 contains 12 residues. Germline V gene data show CDR1 as SNHLY and CDR2 as FYNNEI. Trimming took off 7 bases at V and 0 bases at J, with 6 bases between the two ends. The whole variable domain, filled in from reference TRBV2 and TRBJ2-5, reads EPEVTQTPSHQVTQMGQEVILRCVPISNHLYFYWYRQILGQKVEFLVSFYNNEISEKSEIFDDQFSVERPDGSNFTLKIRSTKLEDSAMYFCASTQYQETQYFGPGTRLLVL.

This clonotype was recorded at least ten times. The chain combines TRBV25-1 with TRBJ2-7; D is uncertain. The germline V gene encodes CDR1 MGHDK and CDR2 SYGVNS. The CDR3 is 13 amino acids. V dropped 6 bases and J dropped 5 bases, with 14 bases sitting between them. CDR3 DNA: TGTGCCAGCAGCCCCTCCCACAGCGACGAGCAGTACTTC. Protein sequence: CASSPSHSDEQYF.

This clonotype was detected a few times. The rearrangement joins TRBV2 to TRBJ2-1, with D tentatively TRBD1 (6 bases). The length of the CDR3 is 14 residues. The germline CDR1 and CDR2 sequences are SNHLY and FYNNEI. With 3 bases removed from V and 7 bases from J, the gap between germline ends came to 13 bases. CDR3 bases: TGTGCCAGCAGTGACCTGGGGGCGTTGAATGAGCAGTTCTTC. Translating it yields CASSDLGALNEQFF.

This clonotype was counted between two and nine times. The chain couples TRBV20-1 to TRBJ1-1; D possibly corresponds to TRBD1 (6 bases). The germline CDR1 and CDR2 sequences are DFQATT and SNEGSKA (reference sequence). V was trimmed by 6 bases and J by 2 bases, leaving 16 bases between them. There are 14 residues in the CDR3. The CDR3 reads CSAQLQGPNTEAFF. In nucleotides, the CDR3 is TGCAGTGCCCAACTACAGGGCCCCAACACTGAAGCTTTCTTT.

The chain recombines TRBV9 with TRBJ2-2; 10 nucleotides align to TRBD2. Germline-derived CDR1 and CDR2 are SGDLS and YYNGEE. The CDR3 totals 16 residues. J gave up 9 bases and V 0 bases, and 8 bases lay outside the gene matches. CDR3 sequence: CASSVDPSGRRRELFF. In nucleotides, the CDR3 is TGTGCCAGCAGCGTAGACCCTAGCGGGAGAAGGAGGGAGCTGTTTTTT.

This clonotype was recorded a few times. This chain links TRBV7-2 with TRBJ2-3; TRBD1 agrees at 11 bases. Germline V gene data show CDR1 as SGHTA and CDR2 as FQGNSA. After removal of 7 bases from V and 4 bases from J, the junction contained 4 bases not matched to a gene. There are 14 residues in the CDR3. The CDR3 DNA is TGTGCCAGCATCTGGACAGGGGGCGCAGATACGCAGTATTTT. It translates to CASIWTGGADTQYF.

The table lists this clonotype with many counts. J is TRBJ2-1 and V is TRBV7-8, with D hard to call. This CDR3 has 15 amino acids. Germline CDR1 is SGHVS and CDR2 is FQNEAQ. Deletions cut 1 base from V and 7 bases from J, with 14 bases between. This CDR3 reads CASSLELFGANEQFF. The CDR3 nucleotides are TGTGCCAGCAGCTTAGAGCTTTTCGGTGCGAATGAGCAGTTCTTC.

The chain's CDR3 is CASSHLERGHGKNIQYF. The CDR3 DNA reads as TGTGCCAGCAGCCACCTTGAGCGGGGTCATGGCAAAAACATTCAGTACTTC. This rearrangement joins TRBV14 to TRBJ2-4; 7 bases match TRBD2. CDR1 is SGHDN, CDR2 FVKESK, per germline. V was clipped by 3 bases and J by 3 bases; unmatched bases: 11. This CDR3 comprises 17 residues.

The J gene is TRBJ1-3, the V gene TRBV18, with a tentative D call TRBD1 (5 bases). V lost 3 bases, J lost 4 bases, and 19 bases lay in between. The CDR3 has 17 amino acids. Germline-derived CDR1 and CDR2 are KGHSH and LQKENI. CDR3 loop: CASSPPSGGLSGNTIYF. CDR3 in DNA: TGTGCCAGCTCACCCCCATCGGGGGGGTTATCAGGAAACACCATATATTTT.